The sequence of this T cell receptor (beta chain) was determined in a study of molecular identifiers for immune sequencing clone quantification. About the research overall: Sequencing covered four of five parts into which replicate RNA from about 21,000 or 97,000 naive CD8 cells was split.

The ends were cut back, 6 bases at V and 6 bases at J, with 14 bases in the middle. Germline V gives CDR1 LNHDA, CDR2 SQIVND (reference sequence). The CDR3 is 14 residues long. In preparing bulk TCR libraries, previously described methods and listed TCR primers were used. TCRdb independently ran MiXCR on the PCR reads; one entry per CDR3 protein. This sample yields more than 550,000 distinct CDR3 sequences, of which around 25% are seen a single time; about 0.78% belongs to the top ten. This clonotype was counted between two and nine times. As yet, its antigen is unknown. Whole-study results and caveats: Identical TCR molecules sharing a barcode could underestimate highly expanded clone sizes. Under 1% of molecules in naive cells, but over 97% of effector molecules, belonged to clones above 20 RNA copies.

This clonotype originated in a human donor in good health. Some libraries in this study had Jurkat cell RNA spiked in. The chain recombines TRBV19 with TRBJ2-2, with D unresolved. Sequenced: naive CD8+ T cells from blood, with Jurkat cell RNA spiked in. The subset was: FACS-sorted CD8+CD4-CCR7+CD45RA+ naive T cells. DNA of the CDR3: TGTGCCAGTAGCTCTTGGGCCGCCGCCGGGGAGCTGTTTTTT. It specifies CASSSWAAAGELFF.